What follows are 11 T cell receptor beta chains derived from one specimen sequenced in a study of blood T cell repertoires in COVID-19. Data came from immunoSEQ multiplex PCR; TCRdb stores just in-frame clones and leaves some out. The table records 150,000 or so clones, approximately 83% of them present only once. Sequenced input: PBMCs or T cells enriched from blood (not recorded which). These receptors were obtained from a man between 50 and 59 years old who had recovered from COVID-19.

The table lists this clone with many counts. This chain connects TRBV11-2 to TRBJ2-5; D possibly corresponds to TRBD2 (5 bases). CDR3 length equals 15 residues. Germline V gene lookup returns CDR1 SGHAT and CDR2 FQNNGV. V lost 2 bases to trimming and J lost 2 bases, with 12 bases between them. CDR3 DNA: TGTGCCAGCAGCTTATCGGACTCTGGACAAGAGACCCAGTACTTC. This translates into CASSLSDSGQETQYF.

The chain is built from TRBV24-1 and TRBJ2-3; TRBD1 agrees at 10 bases. The J segment lost 3 bases and the V segment lost 3 bases, leaving 20 bases of the junction unmatched. CDR1 is KGHDR, CDR2 SFDVKD, per germline. The CDR3 length is 21 residues. The CDR3 here is CATSDQTKTRDRGGWTDTQYF. In DNA form, the CDR3 reads TGTGCCACCAGTGATCAAACTAAAACCCGGGACAGGGGAGGATGGACAGATACGCAGTATTTT.

The chain combines TRBV14 with TRBJ1-2, with D maybe TRBD1 (5 bases). The CDR3 is 14 residues long. V was cut by 6 bases and J by 7 bases, with 18 bases left in between. CDR1 and CDR2 (germline): SGHDN, FVKESK. DNA for the CDR3: TGTGCCAGCAGGGGGCCCGCTGGGCCGGGTGGCTACACCTTC. Protein: CASRGPAGPGGYTF.

The genes are TRBV2 and TRBJ2-7; TRBD1 matches at 11 bases. V dropped 4 bases and J dropped 3; count of bases not matched to a gene: 2. The CDR3 is 14 residues long. Germline assignment: CDR1 SNHLY and CDR2 FYNNEI. The CDR3, as DNA: TGTGCCAGCAGTGCAGGGACAGGGGGCTACGAGCAGTACTTC. Its protein product is CASSAGTGGYEQYF. Full variable domain (rest looked up from reference TRBV2 and TRBJ2-7): EPEVTQTPSHQVTQMGQEVILRCVPISNHLYFYWYRQILGQKVEFLVSFYNNEISEKSEIFDDQFSVERPDGSNFTLKIRSTKLEDSAMYFCASSAGTGGYEQYFGPGTRLTVT.

The chain couples TRBV20-1 to TRBJ2-3; 9 nucleotides match TRBD2. The length of the CDR3 is 14 residues. Trimming cost V 6 bases and J 1 base; bases outside gene matches: 5. CDR1 DFQATT and CDR2 SNEGSKA come from the germline V gene (reference sequence). CDR3 nucleotides: TGCAGTGCGAGTCCTAGCGGGGGCACAGATACGCAGTATTTT. The encoded protein is CSASPSGGTDTQYF.

The rearrangement links TRBV24-1 to TRBJ2-1; TRBD2 aligns across 13 bases. Per germline, CDR1 KGHDR and CDR2 SFDVKD. The CDR3 sequence is 19 residues long. J was trimmed by 6 bases and V by 3 bases; bases with no gene match: 13. This CDR3 is CATSDARLAGGGPFNEQFF. The CDR3 DNA reads TGTGCCACCAGTGATGCCCGACTAGCGGGGGGTGGTCCCTTCAATGAGCAGTTCTTC.

The rearrangement joins TRBV29-1 to TRBJ2-7; D is unresolved. The CDR3 sequence is 13 residues long. V shed 6 bases and J shed 1 base, with 13 bases lying between them. CDR1 and CDR2 from the germline V gene are SQVTM and ANQGSEA. The CDR3 DNA sequence: TGCAGCGTCGCCCGCGGAGTTTCCTACGAGCAGTACTTC. This encodes CSVARGVSYEQYF.

The chain links TRBV12-5 to TRBJ1-6; 8 nucleotides line up with TRBD1. The germline V gene has CDR1 LGHNT and CDR2 FRNRAP. The CDR3 runs to 14 residues. J gave up 6 bases and V 6 bases, and 4 bases lay outside the gene matches. The chain's CDR3 is CASGGGTGNSPLHF. In DNA form, the CDR3 reads TGTGCTAGTGGCGGCGGGACAGGTAATTCACCCCTCCACTTT.

The rearrangement links TRBV2 to TRBJ1-1, with D tentatively TRBD1 (6 bases). Trimming cost V 7 bases and J 14 bases, with 17 bases left between them. This CDR3 has 11 amino acids. Germline assignment: CDR1 SNHLY and CDR2 FYNNEI. The CDR3 nucleotides are TGTGCCAGCAAGGGGGGGCGAGTTCAGTTCTTT. Its translation: CASKGGRVQFF. The full variable domain, completed using reference TRBV2 and TRBJ1-1, is EPEVTQTPSHQVTQMGQEVILRCVPISNHLYFYWYRQILGQKVEFLVSFYNNEISEKSEIFDDQFSVERPDGSNFTLKIRSTKLEDSAMYFCASKGGRVQFFGQGTRLTVV.

The chain links TRBV30 to TRBJ2-3; D might be TRBD2 (5 bases). V was trimmed by 0 bases and J by 1 base, leaving 20 bases between them. There are 18 residues in the CDR3. Germline CDR1 and CDR2: GTSNPN and SVGIG (reference sequence). DNA for the CDR3: TGTGCCTGGAGTGTTCTCCGCCTAGCCTCTAAGGGCACAGATACGCAGTATTTT. This encodes CAWSVLRLASKGTDTQYF.

The rearrangement uses TRBV29-1 and TRBJ1-4, with TRBD1 identical over 7 bases. Losses at the gene ends were 7 bases for V and 7 bases for J; bases not matched to a gene: 6. CDR3 length equals 12 residues. The germline CDR1 and CDR2 sequences are SQVTM and ANQGSEA. The CDR3: CSAQGLGEKLFF. DNA for the CDR3: TGCAGCGCACAGGGGTTAGGTGAAAAACTGTTTTTT. Combining the CDR3 with reference TRBV29-1 and TRBJ1-4 gives the whole variable domain SAVISQKPSRDICQRGTSLTIQCQVDSQVTMMFWYRQQPGQSLTLIATANQGSEATYESGFVIDKFPISRPNLTFSTLTVSNMSPEDSSIYLCSAQGLGEKLFFGSGTQLSVL.